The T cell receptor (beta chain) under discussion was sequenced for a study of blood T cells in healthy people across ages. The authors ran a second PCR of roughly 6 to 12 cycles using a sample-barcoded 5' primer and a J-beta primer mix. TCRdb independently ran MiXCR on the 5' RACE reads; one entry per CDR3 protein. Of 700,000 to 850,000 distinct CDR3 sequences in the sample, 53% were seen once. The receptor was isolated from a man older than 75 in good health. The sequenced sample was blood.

The CDR3: CASRNSGANEKLFF. The DNA of the CDR3 is TGTGCCAGCAGAAACTCAGGGGCTAATGAAAAACTGTTTTTT. This chain links TRBV6-6 with TRBJ1-4; a possible D gene is TRBD1 (6 bases). This CDR3 is built from 14 residues. Trimming stripped 6 bases from V and 3 bases from J, with 11 bases between. CDR1 is MNHNY and CDR2 is SVGAGI in the germline V gene (reference sequence).